The 26 T cell receptor beta chains listed next were all sequenced from one sample in a study of cytomegalovirus exposure and HLA in healthy donors. Primers included in the PCR were 60 Vbeta and 13 Jbeta primers. Profiling relied on immunoSEQ multiplex PCR, and the TCRdb table lists in-frame clones only, not all of them. Of under 200,000 clones detected, 77% appear once; the ten largest clones hold 7% to 8.5%. Sequencing input: PBMCs. Receptors originate from a male donor in good health and CMV-seropositive.

The rearrangement links TRBV29-1 to TRBJ2-3, with a possible D match to TRBD2 (6 bases). Germline lookup yields CDR1 SQVTM and CDR2 ANQGSEA. There are 12 residues in the CDR3. The V end was cut by 4 bases, the J end by 1 base, with 6 bases between. CDR3 amino acids: CSVAGGTDTQYF. DNA of the CDR3: TGCAGCGTTGCGGGAGGCACAGATACGCAGTATTTT.

This rearrangement joins TRBV7-9 to TRBJ2-7; 7 bases are shared with TRBD1. Germline CDR1 is SEHNR and CDR2 is FQNEAQ (reference sequence). The trim removed 4 bases at V and 6 bases at J, leaving 6 bases unmatched. This CDR3 is built from 13 residues. The CDR3 DNA sequence: TGTGCCAGCAGCTCCGGGACAGCTACCGAGCAGTACTTC. This encodes CASSSGTATEQYF.

This clone was observed a few times. This sequence joins TRBV4-1 and TRBJ2-7; TRBD2 matches at 10 bases. This CDR3 has 15 amino acids. With V trimmed by 6 bases and J by 2 bases, 7 bases remained unmatched. Germline V gives CDR1 MGHRA, CDR2 YSYEKL. Here the CDR3 DNA reads TGCGCCAGCAGTGGGATCACTAGCGGGGCCTACGAGCAGTACTTC. Protein: CASSGITSGAYEQYF.

The V gene is TRBV10-3, the J gene TRBJ2-5, with TRBD1 matching 7 bases. This CDR3 comprises 15 residues. V trimming: 2 bases; J trimming: 1 base; junction bases outside the gene matches: 4. Germline CDR1 reads ENHRY; CDR2 reads SYGVKD. The CDR3 nucleotides are TGTGCCATCAGTGAGGCGACAGGGTCCCAAGAGACCCAGTACTTC. It translates to CAISEATGSQETQYF.

The rearrangement links TRBV19 to TRBJ2-5, with TRBD2 matching over 11 bases. The CDR3 is 13 amino acids. V shed 5 bases and J 5 bases; nucleotides not matched to a gene: 1. Per germline, CDR1 LNHDA and CDR2 SQIVND (reference sequence). CDR3 nucleotides: TGTGCCAGTAGTTCTAGCGGGGGGGAGACCCAGTACTTC. It translates to CASSSSGGETQYF.

This rearrangement joins TRBV5-8 to TRBJ1-2, with TRBD1 identical over 7 bases. J gave up 2 bases and V 4 bases, and 8 bases lay outside the gene matches. CDR3 length: 15 residues. In germline, CDR1 is SGHTS, CDR2 YDEGEE. DNA for the CDR3: TGTGCCAGCAGCATAGGCGACAGGGTAAACTATGGCTACACCTTC. This sequence encodes CASSIGDRVNYGYTF.

This rearrangement joins TRBV28 to TRBJ1-6; TRBD1 aligns across 8 bases. J gave up 5 bases and V 6 bases, and 3 bases lay outside the gene matches. The CDR3 contains 14 residues. From germline, CDR1 is MDHEN and CDR2 SYDVKM. Here the CDR3 DNA reads TGTGCCAGCAGCTTGGGACAGGATAATTCACCCCTCCACTTT. This gives the protein CASSLGQDNSPLHF.

This clone was recorded once. This chain connects TRBV6-5 to TRBJ1-2, with 8 bases aligning to TRBD1. Germline CDR1 reads MNHEY; CDR2 reads SVGAGI. The junction had 4 bases not matched to a gene; V was cut back by 2 bases and J by 8 bases. The CDR3 length is 13 residues. CDR3 in amino acids: CASSYQGARGYTF. The CDR3 DNA sequence: TGTGCCAGCAGTTACCAGGGGGCGCGCGGCTACACCTTC.

This clone was counted ten times or more. This rearrangement joins TRBV2 to TRBJ2-7; D unclear. The V gene's germline CDR1 is SNHLY and CDR2 FYNNEI. Trimming left V 6 bases short and J 2 bases short, with 11 bases between. The CDR3 spans 13 residues. For the CDR3, the DNA is TGTGCCAGCAGCTTACCTATACCCTACGAGCAGTACTTC. Translating gives CASSLPIPYEQYF.

As concerns this clone: The sample holds other DNA sequences that translate to the same CDR3. The chain combines TRBV30 with TRBJ1-6, with a possible D match to TRBD1 (6 bases). V was trimmed by 4 bases and J by 0 bases, leaving 13 bases between them. Germline CDR1 GTSNPN, CDR2 SVGIG (reference sequence). The CDR3 loop spans 16 amino acids. The CDR3 nucleotides read TGTGCCTGGATGAAGGGGGGGAGCTCCTATAATTCACCCCTCCACTTT. It is translated as CAWMKGGSSYNSPLHF.

The chain joins TRBV19 to TRBJ1-2; possible D gene TRBD1, 6 bases. The V and J ends lost 8 bases and 2 bases respectively, with 12 bases between them. Germline assignment: CDR1 LNHDA and CDR2 SQIVND (reference sequence). The CDR3 contains 13 residues. CDR3 amino acids: CASSDTGNYGYTF. In DNA, the CDR3 is TGTGCCAGTTCCGATACAGGGAACTATGGCTACACCTTC.

The chain links TRBV13 to TRBJ2-2; 15 nucleotides line up with TRBD2. The junction had 8 bases not matched to a gene; V was cut back by 5 bases and J by 7 bases. The CDR3 has 17 residues. Germline V lookup: CDR1 PRHDT, CDR2 FYEKMQ (reference sequence). The CDR3 coding sequence is TGTGCCAGCAGCACACGGACTAGCGGGGGGGCAGGCGGGGAGCTGTTTTTT. Its protein is CASSTRTSGGAGGELFF.

With regard to this clone: Other DNA sequences in the sample encode the same CDR3. This rearrangement joins TRBV4-2 to TRBJ2-7; 10 nucleotides match TRBD2. The V segment lost 6 bases and the J segment 4 bases; nucleotides outside the gene matches: 15. The CDR3 contains 17 residues. Germline V gene data show CDR1 as LGHNA and CDR2 as YNFKEQ. CDR3 amino acids: CASSQMGSGGARYEQYF. The CDR3 region has the DNA TGTGCCAGCAGTCAGATGGGGAGCGGGGGGGCCAGGTACGAGCAGTACTTC.

This clone occurred once. J is TRBJ2-7 and V is TRBV19, with 9 bases fitting TRBD2. The CDR3 spans 14 residues. Per the germline V gene, CDR1 is LNHDA and CDR2 is SQIVND (reference sequence). Trimming at V came to 3 bases and at J to 4 bases, leaving 4 bases not matched to a gene. The CDR3: CASSISGGPYEQYF. CDR3 DNA: TGTGCCAGTAGTATTAGCGGGGGCCCATACGAGCAGTACTTC.

The chain combines TRBV9 with TRBJ2-5; D may be TRBD1 (6 bases). CDR1 is SGDLS and CDR2 is YYNGEE in the germline V gene. This CDR3 has 15 residues. Trimming removed 5 bases at V and 4 bases at J, with 18 bases between. The CDR3 DNA is TGTGCCAGCAGTCTATACGGGACACTTGGAGAGACCCAGTACTTC. This sequence encodes CASSLYGTLGETQYF. Using reference TRBV9 and TRBJ2-5 for the parts outside the CDR3, the full variable domain is DSGVTQTPKHLITATGQRVTLRCSPRSGDLSVYWYQQSLDQGLQFLIQYYNGEERAKGNILERFSAQQFPDLHSELNLSSLELGDSALYFCASSLYGTLGETQYFGPGTRLLVL.

The V and J genes are TRBV18 and TRBJ1-3; perhaps TRBD1 as D (5 bases). The CDR3 runs 15 residues. Germline assignment: CDR1 KGHSH and CDR2 LQKENI. The V gene lost 0 bases and the J gene lost 3 bases, with 9 bases spanning the gap. The CDR3 protein is CASSPPLGVGNTIYF. CDR3 coding DNA: TGTGCCAGCTCACCACCGCTAGGGGTTGGAAACACCATATATTTT. Combining the CDR3 with reference TRBV18 and TRBJ1-3 gives the whole variable domain NAGVMQNPRHLVRRRGQEARLRCSPMKGHSHVYWYRQLPEEGLKFMVYLQKENIIDESGMPKERFSAEFPKEGPSILRIQQVVRGDSAAYFCASSPPLGVGNTIYFGEGSWLTVV.

The chain has TRBV9 and TRBJ2-3; D gene unclear. The CDR3 consists of 15 residues. The germline CDR1 and CDR2 sequences are SGDLS and YYNGEE. V was shortened by 2 bases and J by 4 bases, with 14 bases between the two germline ends. CDR3 residues: CASSVRPAGSDTQYF. CDR3 sequence (DNA): TGTGCCAGCAGCGTCCGACCAGCCGGGTCAGATACGCAGTATTTT.

This chain joins TRBV6-5 and TRBJ2-7; TRBD1 aligns across 7 bases. The CDR3 totals 15 residues. Germline V gene lookup returns CDR1 MNHEY and CDR2 SVGAGI. The V gene end was trimmed by 5 bases and the J gene end by 4 bases; junction bases not matched to a gene: 11. CDR3 in DNA: TGTGCCAGCAGTGCTTATCCGGGACAGCAATACGAGCAGTACTTC. Encoded protein: CASSAYPGQQYEQYF.

This chain connects TRBV30 to TRBJ1-3; 8 bases line up with TRBD1. Losses at the gene ends were 5 bases for V and 3 bases for J; bases not matched to a gene: 3. The CDR3 consists of 13 residues. Germline CDR1 and CDR2: GTSNPN and SVGIG (reference sequence). CDR3 in DNA: TGTGCCTGGTGGACAGGGCGTGGAAACACCATATATTTT. It is translated as CAWWTGRGNTIYF. The full variable domain, its missing parts supplied by reference TRBV30 and TRBJ1-3, is SQTIHQWPATLVQPVGSPLSLECTVEGTSNPNLYWYRQAAGRGLQLLFYSVGIGQISSEVPQNLSASRPQDRQFILSSKKLLLSDSGFYLCAWWTGRGNTIYFGEGSWLTVV.

The chain recombines TRBV9 with TRBJ2-7; no clear D gene. Trimming left V 7 bases short and J 4 bases short, with 15 bases between. Germline CDR1 SGDLS, CDR2 YYNGEE. The CDR3 extends over 13 amino acids. CDR3: CASGPESVYEQYF. The CDR3 nucleotides read TGTGCCAGCGGGCCGGAATCTGTTTACGAGCAGTACTTC. The full variable domain, completed using reference TRBV9 and TRBJ2-7, is DSGVTQTPKHLITATGQRVTLRCSPRSGDLSVYWYQQSLDQGLQFLIQYYNGEERAKGNILERFSAQQFPDLHSELNLSSLELGDSALYFCASGPESVYEQYFGPGTRLTVT.

The chain links TRBV5-4 to TRBJ1-1; D gene ambiguous. V was pared by 3 bases and J by 5 bases, with 17 bases between. Germline assignment: CDR1 SGHNT and CDR2 YYREEE (reference sequence). This CDR3 is 15 amino acids long. The DNA for the CDR3 is TGTGCCAGCAGCTCCATGTTGACCCAGGTAACTGAAGCTTTCTTT. Its translation: CASSSMLTQVTEAFF. Variable domain in full (rest from reference TRBV5-4 and TRBJ1-1): ETGVTQSPTHLIKTRGQQVTLRCSSQSGHNTVSWYQQALGQGPQFIFQYYREEENGRGNFPPRFSGLQFPNYSSELNVNALELDDSALYLCASSSMLTQVTEAFFGQGTRLTVV.

This chain uses TRBV5-1 with TRBJ2-6, with D hard to call. This CDR3 comprises 15 residues. Germline V gene data show CDR1 as SGHRS and CDR2 as YFSETQ. V dropped 5 bases and J dropped 0 bases, with 9 bases sitting between them. The CDR3 loop is CASSPVLSGANVLTF. CDR3 nucleotides: TGCGCCAGCAGTCCTGTTCTCTCTGGGGCCAACGTCCTGACTTTC.

V is TRBV29-1 and J is TRBJ1-2, with D perhaps TRBD1 (6 bases). With 7 bases removed from V and 7 bases from J, the gap between germline ends came to 22 bases. The CDR3 extends over 14 amino acids. Germline CDR1 reads SQVTM; CDR2 reads ANQGSEA. Here the CDR3 DNA reads TGCAGCGCCTCCTCCCAGGGGCAAGTCTCTGGCTACACCTTC. Translated, it gives CSASSQGQVSGYTF.

V gene TRBV7-3 combines with J gene TRBJ1-1; 9 bases fit TRBD1. Germline CDR1 reads SGHTA; CDR2 reads FQGTGA. The CDR3 contains 15 residues. Germline trimming cut 4 bases from V and 0 bases from J; bases unmatched to any gene: 3. CDR3 sequence reads: CASSYGTGMNTEAFF. CDR3 bases: TGTGCCAGCAGCTACGGGACAGGGATGAACACTGAAGCTTTCTTT.

The J gene is TRBJ1-1, the V gene TRBV5-1; TRBD1 matches 7 bases. Trimming cost V 4 bases and J 1 base; bases outside gene matches: 4. CDR3 length: 14 residues. Germline V gene data show CDR1 as SGHRS and CDR2 as YFSETQ. CDR3 bases: TGCGCCAGCAGCGTGGACAGGTCGAACACTGAAGCTTTCTTT. This gives the protein CASSVDRSNTEAFF.

The chain recombines TRBV6-1 with TRBJ2-7, with D unclear. V lost 5 bases to trimming and J lost 0 bases, with 14 bases between them. There are 15 residues in the CDR3. Germline V gene sequence: CDR1 MNHNS, CDR2 SASEGT. The CDR3 reads CASSTQLYSSYEQYF. CDR3 nucleotide sequence: TGTGCCAGCAGTACACAGCTTTATAGCTCCTACGAGCAGTACTTC.